The text below deals with one T cell receptor beta chain. Some clones are missing from TCRdb's copy, which holds only in-frame ones; the method was immunoSEQ multiplex PCR. The sample gives 15,000 or so clones, about 80% of which show up once; about 9.4% is in the top ten. This entry belongs to a study of ipilimumab plus nivolumab after autologous stem cell transplantation. Trimming took 6 bases from V and 1 from J; bases not matched to a gene: 3. Germline V lookup: CDR1 MNHNS, CDR2 SASEGT. The CDR3 totals 14 residues. Starting 14 to 28 days after autologous transplant, ipilimumab 1 mg/kg was given. Through week 26, nivolumab 3 mg/kg IV was given weeks 1, 4, 7, 10, then biweekly.

This specimen consisted of PBMCs, obtained in a trial of ipilimumab plus nivolumab as post-transplant consolidation. The TCR was taken from a male donor with diffuse large B-cell lymphoma. The chain has TRBV6-1 and TRBJ2-5; TRBD1 agrees at 9 bases. The CDR3 bases are TGTGCCAGCAGGGCGGACAGGGGCCAAGAGACCCAGTACTTC. It is translated as CASRADRGQETQYF.